What follows describes a single T cell receptor (beta chain). Original processing notes: The assay estimated nucleated cells by amplifying reference gene primers. TCRdb keeps only in-frame clones here, not all; method: immunoSEQ multiplex PCR. The V and J calls and the clone size are those of that table, but D and trimming were determined from the DNA. The sample gives 120,000 or so clones, over 75% of which show up once; roughly 17% is in the top ten. This sample was included in a study of blood T cell repertoires in COVID-19. On the study more broadly: The United States, Italy and Spain provided the acute and convalescent COVID-19 samples. Nucleic acid was either cDNA or gDNA, and it came from T cells, B-cell-depleted T cells, or PBMCs.

Trimming cost V 4 bases and J 4 bases; bases outside gene matches: 3. Germline V gives CDR1 SGHVS, CDR2 FQNEAQ. The CDR3 consists of 13 residues. Sample: peripheral blood. The clonotype comes from a man aged 55-75 years with active or convalescent COVID-19. This chain joins TRBV7-8 and TRBJ1-1; 7 bases match TRBD1. CDR3 amino acids: CASSYDRATEAFF. CDR3 nucleotide sequence: TGTGCCAGCAGCTACGACAGGGCCACTGAAGCTTTCTTT.